This entry lists 17 T cell receptor beta chains sequenced from one sample in a study of human T cells and chemical hapten exposure. Indicated time point: patch test 3, about 24 weeks after DPC sensitization. Treatment reported: therapeutic diphenylcyclopropenone sensitization with weekly scalp DPC. TCRdb re-derived calls from the RACE reads in MiXCR, one entry per CDR3 protein. Among roughly 89,000 distinct CDR3 sequences listed, about a tenth were seen once. The sequencing used whole blood, collected in connection with sensitization to the hapten diphenylcyclopropenone (DPC). These receptors originate from a woman in her 30s with alopecia areata. Some clones in this sample may be carry-over from other donors' samples.

The genes are TRBV28 and TRBJ2-1; 9 nucleotides match TRBD2. V trimming: 3 bases; J trimming: 5 bases; junction bases outside the gene matches: 8. The CDR3 is made up of 16 amino acids. Germline loops: CDR1 MDHEN, CDR2 SYDVKM. The CDR3 coding sequence is TGTGCCAGCAGTTTCCTGGGCGGGGGGGCCCACAATGAGCAGTTCTTC. It codes for CASSFLGGGAHNEQFF. Full variable domain (rest looked up from reference TRBV28 and TRBJ2-1): DVKVTQSSRYLVKRTGEKVFLECVQDMDHENMFWYRQDPGLGLRLIYFSYDVKMKEKGDIPEGYSVSREKKERFSLILESASTNQTSMYLCASSFLGGGAHNEQFFGPGTRLTVL.

V is TRBV11-1 and J is TRBJ1-1; 7 nucleotides agree with TRBD1. Germline CDR1 is SGHAT and CDR2 is FQDESV (reference sequence). Unmatched junction bases numbered 2, after V lost 1 base and J lost 0 bases. The CDR3 contains 15 residues. CDR3 sequence reads: CASSLVDRLNTEAFF. The DNA of the CDR3 is TGTGCCAGCAGCTTAGTGGACAGGTTGAACACTGAAGCTTTCTTT.

J is TRBJ2-3 and V is TRBV24-1, with a weak D call TRBD1 (5 bases). V lost 7 bases and J lost 6, with 16 bases in between. CDR3 size: 14 residues. Per the germline V gene, CDR1 is KGHDR and CDR2 is SFDVKD. The CDR3 loop reads CATRDTGREDTQYF. The CDR3 DNA is TGTGCCACCAGGGACACCGGGCGCGAGGATACGCAGTATTTT.

This CDR3 reads CASSQTPGAGELFF. CDR3 DNA: TGTGCCAGCAGCCAAACCCCCGGGGCCGGGGAGCTGTTTTTT. This chain joins TRBV3-1 and TRBJ2-2; tentative D call: TRBD2 (5 bases). This CDR3 has 14 residues. Trimming stripped 2 bases from V and 6 bases from J, with 10 bases between. CDR1 and CDR2 from the germline V gene are LGHDT and YNNKEL (reference sequence).

The rearrangement uses TRBV10-1 and TRBJ1-1; 11 bases match TRBD1. Germline V lookup: CDR1 WNHNN, CDR2 SYGVQD (reference sequence). This CDR3 has 15 amino acids. Losses at the gene ends were 3 bases for V and 9 bases for J; bases not matched to a gene: 9. The DNA for the CDR3 is TGCGCCAGCAGTGATATCGTCAGGGACAGGGGGAAAGCTTTCTTT. It yields the protein CASSDIVRDRGKAFF.

This clonotype was observed many times. The DNA of the CDR3 is TGTGCCAGCAGCCGTAGCGGGGGAACCCCCTACGAGCAGTACGTC. It translates to CASSRSGGTPYEQYV. J is TRBJ2-7 and V is TRBV7-9, with TRBD2 identical over 9 bases. The V segment lost 5 bases and the J segment 2 bases; nucleotides outside the gene matches: 7. This CDR3 has 15 residues. Germline-derived CDR1 and CDR2 are SEHNR and FQNEAQ (reference sequence).

This clonotype was recorded many times. This chain links TRBV12-3 or TRBV12-4 with TRBJ1-6; 7 bases agree with TRBD1. The J segment lost 8 bases and the V segment lost 4 bases, leaving 11 bases of the junction unmatched. The CDR3 sequence is 16 residues long. The CDR3 DNA is TGTGCCAGCAGTTCCCCCGCCGGGACAGTCTATTCACCCCTCCACTTT. Protein: CASSSPAGTVYSPLHF.

This clonotype was recorded a few times. This chain joins TRBV30 and TRBJ2-7; TRBD1 aligns across 8 bases. The CDR3 has 14 amino acids. V was clipped by 3 bases and J by 6 bases; unmatched bases: 10. CDR1 GTSNPN and CDR2 SVGIG come from the germline V gene (reference sequence). The CDR3 coding sequence is TGTGCCTGGAGGGGGACAGGACGTGACGGCGAGCAGTACTTC. It codes for CAWRGTGRDGEQYF. Complete variable domain (other parts from reference TRBV30 and TRBJ2-7): SQTIHQWPATLVQPVGSPLSLECTVEGTSNPNLYWYRQAAGRGLQLLFYSVGIGQISSEVPQNLSASRPQDRQFILSSKKLLLSDSGFYLCAWRGTGRDGEQYFGPGTRLTVT.

The chain couples TRBV12-3 or TRBV12-4 to TRBJ1-1; D remains ambiguous. The CDR3 runs to 13 residues. The germline V and J ends were trimmed by 2 bases and 0 bases, with 4 bases remaining between them. The CDR3 loop reads CASSLSMNTEAFF. The CDR3 DNA reads TGTGCCAGCAGTTTAAGTATGAACACTGAAGCTTTCTTT.

Turning to this clonotype: A much more abundant neighbour one base away suggests this may be a read error. The CDR3 loop reads CAGSPLEQSDTQYF. In nucleotides, the CDR3 is TGTGCCGGCTCACCTCTTGAGCAGTCAGATACGCAGTATTTT. The chain couples TRBV18 to TRBJ2-3; D gene unclear. The CDR3 sequence is 14 residues long. CDR1 is KGHSH, CDR2 LQKENI, per germline. The whole variable domain, filled in from reference TRBV18 and TRBJ2-3, reads NAGVMQNPRHLVRRRGQEARLRCSPMKGHSHVYWYRQLPEEGLKFMVYLQKENIIDESGMPKERFSAEFPKEGPSILRIQQVVRGDSAAYFCAGSPLEQSDTQYFGPGTRLTVL.

This clonotype was recorded a few times. The CDR3 DNA follows: TGTGCCAGCAGCCTACGTCCAGGGGGCCCAGATACGCAGTATTTT. The encoded protein is CASSLRPGGPDTQYF. This chain uses TRBV4-2 with TRBJ2-3; the match to TRBD1 covers 8 bases. J lost 4 bases, V lost 4 bases, and 7 bases had no gene match. Per the germline V gene, CDR1 is LGHNA and CDR2 is YNFKEQ. The CDR3 consists of 15 residues.

This clonotype was seen a single time. The chain carries TRBV28 and TRBJ2-7; D is unresolved. V was shortened by 7 bases and J by 5 bases, with 12 bases between the two germline ends. The CDR3 length is 12 residues. Per the germline V gene, CDR1 is MDHEN and CDR2 is SYDVKM. Written as DNA, the CDR3 is TGTGCCAGCACTGACGGGCGCGACGAGCAGTACGTC. Its translation is CASTDGRDEQYV.

Only a few counts were recorded for this clonotype. The V and J genes are TRBV29-1 and TRBJ2-7; the match to TRBD1 covers 11 bases. The germline V gene encodes CDR1 SQVTM and CDR2 ANQGSEA. The CDR3 length is 13 residues. With 6 bases clipped from V and 3 bases from J, the junction kept 4 bases outside the gene matches. The CDR3 bases are TGCAGCGTGCCGGGACAGGGGGTCTACGAGCAGTACTTC. This gives the protein CSVPGQGVYEQYF.

The V call is TRBV29-1, the J call TRBJ1-1; no firm D call. V lost 3 bases, J lost 3 bases, and 2 bases lay in between. This CDR3 is 10 amino acids long. Germline V gives CDR1 SQVTM, CDR2 ANQGSEA. The CDR3 reads CSVDHTEAFF. The CDR3 DNA is TGCAGCGTTGACCACACTGAAGCTTTCTTT.

The chain links TRBV6-5 to TRBJ2-6; D ambiguous. Trimming removed 2 bases from V and 0 bases from J, with 5 bases in between. Germline V gives CDR1 MNHEY, CDR2 SVGAGI. The CDR3 sequence is 15 residues long. Written as DNA, the CDR3 is TGTGCCAGCAGTTACGCCAACTCTGGGGCCAACGTCCTGACTTTC. It yields the protein CASSYANSGANVLTF.

This clonotype was found many times. This chain connects TRBV7-6 to TRBJ1-6; D is undetermined. Trimming shortened V by 5 bases and J by 9 bases, and 11 bases separated the two germline ends. Germline V gives CDR1 SGHVS, CDR2 FNYEAQ. The CDR3 has 13 residues. The CDR3 sequence: CASSPSTSSPLHF. CDR3 DNA: TGTGCCAGCAGCCCTTCGACCAGTTCACCCCTCCACTTT.

This clonotype was picked up many times. The V gene is TRBV3-1, the J gene TRBJ2-1; tentatively, D is TRBD2 (6 bases). CDR3 length: 15 amino acids. Germline CDR1 LGHDT, CDR2 YNNKEL (reference sequence). V lost 5 bases to trimming and J lost 1 base, with 12 bases between them. The CDR3 is CASSLGSGSYNEQFF. The CDR3 DNA reads TGTGCCAGCAGCTTGGGTAGCGGATCCTACAATGAGCAGTTCTTC.